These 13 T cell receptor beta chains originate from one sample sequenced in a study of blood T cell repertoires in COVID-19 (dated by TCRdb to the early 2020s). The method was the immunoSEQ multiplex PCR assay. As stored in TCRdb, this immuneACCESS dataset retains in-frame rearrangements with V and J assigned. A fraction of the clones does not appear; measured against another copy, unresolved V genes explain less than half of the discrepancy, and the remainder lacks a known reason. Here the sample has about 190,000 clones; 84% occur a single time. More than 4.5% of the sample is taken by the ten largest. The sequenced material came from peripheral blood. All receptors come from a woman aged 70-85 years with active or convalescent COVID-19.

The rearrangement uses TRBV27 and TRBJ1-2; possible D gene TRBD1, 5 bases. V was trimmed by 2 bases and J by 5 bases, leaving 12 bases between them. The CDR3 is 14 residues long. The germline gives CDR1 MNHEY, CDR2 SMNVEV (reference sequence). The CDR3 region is CASSLIPGFYGYTF. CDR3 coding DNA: TGTGCCAGCAGTTTAATCCCAGGGTTTTATGGCTACACCTTC.

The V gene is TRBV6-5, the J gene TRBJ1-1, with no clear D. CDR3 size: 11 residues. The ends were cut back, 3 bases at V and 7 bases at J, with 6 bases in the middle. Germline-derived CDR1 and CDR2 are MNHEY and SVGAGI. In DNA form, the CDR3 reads TGTGCCAGCAGTTATGGGCGTGAAGCTTTCTTT. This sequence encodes CASSYGREAFF.

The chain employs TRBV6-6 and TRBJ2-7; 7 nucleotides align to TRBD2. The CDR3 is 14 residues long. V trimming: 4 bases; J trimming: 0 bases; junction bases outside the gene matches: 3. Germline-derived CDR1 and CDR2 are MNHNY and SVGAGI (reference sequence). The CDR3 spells CASSSSGFSYEQYF. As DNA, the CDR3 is TGTGCCAGCAGTTCTAGCGGTTTCTCCTACGAGCAGTACTTC.

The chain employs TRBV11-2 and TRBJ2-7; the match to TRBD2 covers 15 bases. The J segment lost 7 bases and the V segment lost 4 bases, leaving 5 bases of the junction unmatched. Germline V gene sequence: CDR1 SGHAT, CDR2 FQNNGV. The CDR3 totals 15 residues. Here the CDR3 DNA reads TGTGCCAGCAGCTACGGACTAGCGGGAGGGGGTGAGCAGTACTTC. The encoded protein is CASSYGLAGGGEQYF.

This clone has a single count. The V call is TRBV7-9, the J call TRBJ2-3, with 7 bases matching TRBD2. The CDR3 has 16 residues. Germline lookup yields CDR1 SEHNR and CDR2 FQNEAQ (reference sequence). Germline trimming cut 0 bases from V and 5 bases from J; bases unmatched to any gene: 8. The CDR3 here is CASSLAEAGAGDTQYF. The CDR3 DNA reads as TGTGCCAGCAGCTTAGCTGAGGCGGGAGCGGGAGATACGCAGTATTTT. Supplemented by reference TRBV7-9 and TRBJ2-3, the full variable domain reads DTGVSQNPRHKITKRGQNVTFRCDPISEHNRLYWYRQTLGQGPEFLTYFQNEAQLEKSRLLSDRFSAERPKGSFSTLEIQRTEQGDSAMYLCASSLAEAGAGDTQYFGPGTRLTVL.

The CDR3 DNA reads as TGTGCCAGCAGTCCGTATAACGGTCAGCCCCAGCATTTT. This encodes CASSPYNGQPQHF. The chain uses TRBV12-3 or TRBV12-4 and TRBJ1-5; D not resolved. This CDR3 comprises 13 residues. Between the trimmed V and J ends, which lost 5 bases and 6 bases, there was a span of 11 bases.

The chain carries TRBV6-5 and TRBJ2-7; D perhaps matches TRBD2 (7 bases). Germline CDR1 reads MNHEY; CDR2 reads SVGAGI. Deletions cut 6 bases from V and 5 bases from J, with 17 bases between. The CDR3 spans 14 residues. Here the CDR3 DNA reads TGTGCCAGCAGCTCCAGACGGGGGGCCCACGAGCAGTACTTC. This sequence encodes CASSSRRGAHEQYF.

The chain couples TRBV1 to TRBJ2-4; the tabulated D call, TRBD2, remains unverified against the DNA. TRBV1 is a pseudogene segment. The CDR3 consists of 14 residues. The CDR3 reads CTSSQDRGINIQYF. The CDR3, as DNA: TGCACCAGCAGCCAAGATCGGGGTATCAACATTCAGTACTTC.

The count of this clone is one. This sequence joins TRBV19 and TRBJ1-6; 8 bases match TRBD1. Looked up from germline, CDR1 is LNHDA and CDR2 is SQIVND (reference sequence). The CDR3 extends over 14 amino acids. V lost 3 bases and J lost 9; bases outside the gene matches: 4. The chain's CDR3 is CASSIQGAGSPLHF. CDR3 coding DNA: TGTGCCAGTAGTATCCAGGGGGCGGGTTCACCCCTCCACTTT. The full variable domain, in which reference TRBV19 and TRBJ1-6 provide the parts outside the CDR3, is DGGITQSPKYLFRKEGQNVTLSCEQNLNHDAMYWYRQDPGQGLRLIYYSQIVNDFQKGDIAEGYSVSREKKESFPLTVTSAQKNPTAFYLCASSIQGAGSPLHFGNGTRLTVT.

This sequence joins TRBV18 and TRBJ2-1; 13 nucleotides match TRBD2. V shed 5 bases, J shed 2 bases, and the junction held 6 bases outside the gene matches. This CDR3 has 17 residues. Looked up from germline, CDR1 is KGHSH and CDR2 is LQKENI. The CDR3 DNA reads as TGTGCCAGCTCAGTCCCGGGACTAGCGGGACCCTACAATGAGCAGTTCTTC. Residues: CASSVPGLAGPYNEQFF.

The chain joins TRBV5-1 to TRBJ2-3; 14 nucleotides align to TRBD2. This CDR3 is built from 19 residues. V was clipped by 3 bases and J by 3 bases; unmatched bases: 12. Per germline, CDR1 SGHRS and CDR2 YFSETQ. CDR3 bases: TGCGCCAGCAGCTGGGGACTAGCGGGAGTAGGAAGAAAGACAGATACGCAGTATTTT. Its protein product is CASSWGLAGVGRKTDTQYF.

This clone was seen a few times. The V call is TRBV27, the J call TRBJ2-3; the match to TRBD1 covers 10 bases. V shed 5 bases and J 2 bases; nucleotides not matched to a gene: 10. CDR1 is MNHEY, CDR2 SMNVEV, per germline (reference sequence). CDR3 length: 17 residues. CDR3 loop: CASSPGPGQGYTDTQYF. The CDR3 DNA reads TGTGCCAGCAGTCCGGGACCGGGACAGGGGTACACAGATACGCAGTATTTT.

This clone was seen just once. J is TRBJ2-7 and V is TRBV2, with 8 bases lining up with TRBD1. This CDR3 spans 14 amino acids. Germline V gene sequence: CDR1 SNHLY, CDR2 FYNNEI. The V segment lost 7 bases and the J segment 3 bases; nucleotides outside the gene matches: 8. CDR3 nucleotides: TGTGCCAGCATCTTTGGACAGGGAGTCTACGAGCAGTACTTC. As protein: CASIFGQGVYEQYF.